This T cell receptor beta chain is drawn from a study of neurological immune-mediated disorders. This clonotype came up many times. MiXCR was run by TCRdb on the 5' RACE reads, yielding one entry per CDR3 protein. The sample comprises roughly 100,000 distinct CDR3 sequences, less than 14% of which are singletons, and about 3% rests with the top ten. Trimming removed 6 bases from V and 6 bases from J, with 17 bases in between. The germline V gene encodes CDR1 SQVTM and CDR2 ANQGSEA. There are 13 residues in the CDR3. Time point: longitudinal time-point 3. Stored at -80 C, 2 million PBMCs were the source of the unsorted libraries.

Sequencing was done on a sample of PBMCs. This TCR came from a female donor with HTLV-1-associated myelopathy (HAM/TSP). This sequence joins TRBV29-1 and TRBJ1-2; D is ambiguous. The CDR3 sequence is CSVHSDRFNGYTF. Written as DNA, the CDR3 is TGCAGCGTGCATAGCGACCGCTTTAATGGCTACACCTTC. Supplemented by reference TRBV29-1 and TRBJ1-2, the full variable domain reads SAVISQKPSRDICQRGTSLTIQCQVDSQVTMMFWYRQQPGQSLTLIATANQGSEATYESGFVIDKFPISRPNLTFSTLTVSNMSPEDSSIYLCSVHSDRFNGYTFGSGTRLTVV.